The rows below give T cell receptor beta chains drawn from one sample of a study of blood T cells in healthy people across ages. One entry per CDR3 protein results from TCRdb running MiXCR on the 5' RACE reads. The sample lists 1.5 million to 2 million distinct CDR3 sequences, roughly 28% occurring once. Input material: blood. Source of these receptors: a woman younger than 45 in good health. The CDR3 runs from the conserved cysteine through the conserved F or W. Fields, in order: clone size, D gene, V gene, J gene, CDR3 DNA, CDR3 protein. A D gene is named only where the DNA matches it firmly. Clone size is stated in some rows and not others, as once, few, many or a class when expanded.

many	NA	TRBV5-1	TRBJ2-5	TGCGCCAGCAGCTTGGTTCTGGGAGAGGAGAGAGAGACCCAGTACTTC	CASSLVLGEERETQYF
NA	NA	TRBV24-1	TRBJ2-1	TGTGCCACCAGTGAAGGGATTTCAGCCTACAATGAGCAGTTCTTC	CATSEGISAYNEQFF
NA	NA	TRBV12-3/TRBV12-4	TRBJ2-7	TGTGCCGGCAGTTTACGGGCGGGGTCCTTCTCCTACGAGCAGTACTTC	CAGSLRAGSFSYEQYF
NA	TRBD2	TRBV9	TRBJ2-1	TGTGCCAGCAGCTTAGGACTAGCGGGGGGGCGGAGCTCCTACAATGAGCAGTTCTTC	CASSLGLAGGRSSYNEQFF
NA	TRBD2	TRBV2	TRBJ2-1	TGTGCCAGCAGTGAAGGGGTACTAGCGGACAATGAGCAGTTCTTC	CASSEGVLADNEQFF
NA	NA	TRBV11-2	TRBJ2-3	TGTGCCAGCAGCCACGGGCCCCAGGGCACAGATACGCAGTATTTT	CASSHGPQGTDTQYF
NA	NA	TRBV7-2	TRBJ1-5	TGTGCCAGCAGCTTAGCTACAGGGATGACTGTAATGCCCCAGCATTTT	CASSLATGMTVMPQHF
NA	NA	TRBV20-1	TRBJ2-1	TGCAGTGCTAGGGTCCTTAATGAGCAGTTCTTC	CSARVLNEQFF
NA	NA	TRBV20-1	TRBJ2-7	TGCAGTGCTAAAAGGGACACCCGACTTGCCTACGAGCAGTACTTC	CSAKRDTRLAYEQYF
NA	NA	TRBV20-1	TRBJ2-3	TGCAGTGCTAGAGATTCGCGGAGCACAGATACGCAGTATTTT	CSARDSRSTDTQYF
NA	TRBD1	TRBV5-1	TRBJ2-7	TGCGCCAGCAGCTTGGAGGGACAGCCCTACGAGCAGTACTTC	CASSLEGQPYEQYF
many	TRBD1	TRBV29-1	TRBJ2-1	TGCAGCGTTGTCCGCGCAGGGGGCCTGTACAATGAGCGGTTCTTC	CSVVRAGGLYNERFF
few	NA	TRBV10-2	TRBJ1-2	TGCGCCAGCAGTGAGTTCGATGGAATTAACTATGGCTACACCTTC	CASSEFDGINYGYTF
few	NA	TRBV7-8	TRBJ1-4	TGTGCCAGCAGCATACGACAGTCAACTAATGAAAAACTGTTTTTT	CASSIRQSTNEKLFF
few	TRBD1	TRBV2	TRBJ1-4	TGTGCCAGCAGATACAGGGGCGCGAATGAAAAACTGTTTTTT	CASRYRGANEKLFF
many	NA	TRBV4-1	TRBJ1-2	TGCGCCAGCAGCCAAGATCGGCAAAGTGCGGGAGGCTACACCTTC	CASSQDRQSAGGYTF
NA	NA	TRBV28	TRBJ1-1	TGTGCCAGCAGTCCCCGAGGGGTTTACACTGAAGCTTTCTTT	CASSPRGVYTEAFF
NA	NA	TRBV5-5	TRBJ1-1	TGTGCCAGCACGTGGGGAGGGGGGATGAACACTGAAGCTTTCTTT	CASTWGGGMNTEAFF
NA	NA	TRBV6-2/TRBV6-3	TRBJ2-2	TGTGCCAGCAGTTGGTCGGGTAGGAACACCGGGGAGCTGTTTTTT	CASSWSGRNTGELFF
NA	NA	TRBV9	TRBJ2-1	TGTGCCAGCAGCGTAGTGGGGGGGCTCTCCTACAATGAGCAGTTCTTC	CASSVVGGLSYNEQFF
few	NA	TRBV7-2	TRBJ2-6	TGTGCCAGCAGCTTAGAGGGAACTGGGGCCAACGTCCCGACTTTC	CASSLEGTGANVPTF
few	TRBD1	TRBV4-1	TRBJ2-7	TGCGCCAGCAGCCAAGAGGACAGGGGGTGCTACGAGCAGTACTTC	CASSQEDRGCYEQYF
few	NA	TRBV7-9	TRBJ1-5	TGTGCCAGCAGCCCAAGTCCCCCACCGGGACTGAAGGGCTTAGAGAGCAATCAGCCCCAGCATTTT	CASSPSPPPGLKGLESNQPQHF
NA	TRBD1	TRBV4-1	TRBJ2-7	TGCGCCAGCAGCCACTCCTCCGGGACAGGGGGCTCCTACGAGCAGTACTTC	CASSHSSGTGGSYEQYF
NA	TRBD1	TRBV7-2	TRBJ1-5	TGTGCCAGCAGCTTACCAGGGGGTCAGCCCCAGCATTTT	CASSLPGGQPQHF
few	NA	TRBV7-9	TRBJ2-3	TGTGCCAGCACCCGGGCCTTCACAGATACGCAGTATTTT	CASTRAFTDTQYF
NA	TRBD1	TRBV7-9	TRBJ2-7	TGTGCCAGCACCTCGACAGGGGTAGGCGAGCAGTACTTC	CASTSTGVGEQYF